This paragraph covers one T cell receptor beta chain sequence. Its target is not known. The CDR3 is 14 residues long. CDR1 SNHLY and CDR2 FYNNEI come from the germline V gene. These data originate in a study of T cells expressing NK-cell markers. For each CDR3 protein, TCRdb gives one entry from its re-call of the 5' RACE reads, without DNA. The sample's table shows about 150,000 distinct CDR3 sequences. Study-wide results and caveats: The study found dominant NKG2C+ clonotypes at about 1.0-7.0% of CD8+ T cells in about six donors.

The chain links TRBV2 to TRBJ2-3; TCRdb's D gene call, TRBD2, goes unchecked for lack of DNA. The TCR comes from a woman aged 50 to 60 in good health. Sequenced sample: blood T cells: a sorted CD56 or NKG2C T cell subset, CD4+ or CD8+ T cells, or bulk PBMC T cells (not recorded which). The CDR3 loop is CVLKGTSYTDTQYF.